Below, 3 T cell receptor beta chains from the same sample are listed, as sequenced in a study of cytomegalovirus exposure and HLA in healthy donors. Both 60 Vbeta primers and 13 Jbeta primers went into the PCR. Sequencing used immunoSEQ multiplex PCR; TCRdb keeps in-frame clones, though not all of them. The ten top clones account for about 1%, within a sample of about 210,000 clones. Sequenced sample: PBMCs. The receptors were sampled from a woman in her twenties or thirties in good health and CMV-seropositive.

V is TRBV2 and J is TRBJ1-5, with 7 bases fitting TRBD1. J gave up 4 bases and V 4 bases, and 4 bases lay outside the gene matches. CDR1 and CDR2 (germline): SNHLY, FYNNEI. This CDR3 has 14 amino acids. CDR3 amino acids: CASSVTGKNQPQHF. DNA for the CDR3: TGTGCCAGCAGTGTGACAGGGAAGAATCAGCCCCAGCATTTT.

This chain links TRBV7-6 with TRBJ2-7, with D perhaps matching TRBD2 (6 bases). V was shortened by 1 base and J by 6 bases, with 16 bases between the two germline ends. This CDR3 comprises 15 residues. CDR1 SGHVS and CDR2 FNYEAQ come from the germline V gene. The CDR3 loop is CASSLVGGVPSEQYF. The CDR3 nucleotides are TGTGCCAGCAGCTTAGTAGGAGGGGTCCCCTCCGAGCAGTACTTC.

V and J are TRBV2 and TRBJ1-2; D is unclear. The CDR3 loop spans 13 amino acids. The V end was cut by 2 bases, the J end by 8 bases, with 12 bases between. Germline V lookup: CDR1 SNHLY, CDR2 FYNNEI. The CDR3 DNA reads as TGTGCCAGCAGTGAAATGGTTACTTGGGGCTACACCTTC. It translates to CASSEMVTWGYTF.